The 23 T cell receptor beta chains in this list originate from one sample, sequenced in a study of blood T cell repertoires in COVID-19. The method was immunoSEQ multiplex PCR; TCRdb's version includes in-frame clones alone and lacks a portion of them. The profile covers roughly 100,000 clones, with less than 90% appearing a single time and 6.2% taken by the ten largest. The sample was peripheral blood. Receptors originate from a human donor in a cohort sampled during active COVID-19.

This rearrangement joins TRBV7-7 to TRBJ2-3, with 8 bases that match TRBD1. Germline V gene data show CDR1 as SSHAT and CDR2 as FNYEAQ (reference sequence). V lost 3 bases and J lost 6; bases outside the gene matches: 2. The CDR3 totals 13 residues. The DNA of the CDR3 is TGTGCCAGCAGCTTCGGACAGGGCGATACGCAGTATTTT. It specifies CASSFGQGDTQYF.

J is TRBJ1-1 and V is TRBV20-1; D is undetermined. With 6 bases removed from V and 6 bases from J, the gap between germline ends came to 8 bases. The CDR3 extends over 10 amino acids. Germline CDR1 and CDR2: DFQATT and SNEGSKA (reference sequence). CDR3 sequence: CSAGGAEAFF. The DNA of the CDR3 is TGCAGTGCGGGAGGTGCTGAAGCTTTCTTT.

The J gene is TRBJ2-3, the V gene TRBV5-5, with TRBD1 identical over 9 bases. The CDR3 runs to 16 residues. V was pared by 4 bases and J by 3 bases, with 9 bases of the junction left unmatched. The V gene's germline CDR1 is SGHKS and CDR2 YYEKEE (reference sequence). The CDR3: CASSLLDRGGTDTQYF. The CDR3 nucleotides are TGTGCCAGCAGCCTTCTGGACAGGGGTGGGACAGATACGCAGTATTTT.

V usage is TRBV4-1 and J usage is TRBJ2-3; a weak D match, TRBD2 (6 bases). This CDR3 is 13 amino acids long. Germline V gene sequence: CDR1 MGHRA, CDR2 YSYEKL. V shed 5 bases and J shed 4 bases, with 10 bases lying between them. The CDR3 DNA reads as TGCGCCAGCAGCTCGGGGGTGGCAGATACGCAGTATTTT. Amino acid sequence: CASSSGVADTQYF.

The chain combines TRBV28 with TRBJ2-7; D is possibly TRBD1 (5 bases). The CDR3 has 14 residues. Trimming left V 7 bases short and J 1 base short, with 14 bases between. Germline assignment: CDR1 MDHEN and CDR2 SYDVKM. The CDR3 DNA follows: TGTGCCAGCACCGTATACAGGAGATCCTACGAGCAGTACTTC. Residues: CASTVYRRSYEQYF.

V and J are TRBV6-1 and TRBJ2-1, with D maybe TRBD2 (5 bases). The V gene lost 1 base and the J gene lost 0 bases, with 10 bases spanning the gap. Germline-derived CDR1 and CDR2 are MNHNS and SASEGT. The CDR3 is 16 amino acids. Here the CDR3 reads CASSEGIGSSYNEQFF. In DNA form, the CDR3 reads TGTGCCAGCAGTGAAGGAATAGGGAGCTCCTACAATGAGCAGTTCTTC.

In this sample, this clone turned up once. The rearrangement uses TRBV18 and TRBJ2-7; TRBD1 agrees at 8 bases. CDR1 and CDR2 from the germline V gene are KGHSH and LQKENI. This CDR3 is built from 16 residues. V trimming: 1 base; J trimming: 2 bases; junction bases outside the gene matches: 7. The CDR3 loop is CASSPLSDRAAYEQYF. As DNA, the CDR3 is TGTGCCAGCTCACCACTCTCGGACAGGGCAGCCTACGAGCAGTACTTC.

V usage is TRBV28 and J usage is TRBJ2-5, with 8 bases fitting TRBD1. There are 17 residues in the CDR3. V trimming: 5 bases; J trimming: 4 bases; junction bases outside the gene matches: 15. In germline, CDR1 is MDHEN, CDR2 SYDVKM. The CDR3 region has the DNA TGTGCCAGCAGTCCTTTACCCAATGACAGGGGAGGAGAGACCCAGTACTTC. This sequence encodes CASSPLPNDRGGETQYF.

This chain connects TRBV9 to TRBJ2-7, with D hard to call. V was shortened by 4 bases and J by 3 bases, with 17 bases between the two germline ends. Germline CDR1 and CDR2: SGDLS and YYNGEE. This CDR3 is 15 amino acids long. DNA of the CDR3: TGTGCCAGCAGCCCACAGTCCAGTATGGACTACGAGCAGTACTTC. Translating gives CASSPQSSMDYEQYF.

This clone was recorded a few times. The gene calls are TRBV18 and TRBJ1-1; 9 nucleotides agree with TRBD1. This CDR3 region has 13 residues. CDR1 KGHSH and CDR2 LQKENI come from the germline V gene. Trimming at V came to 8 bases and at J to 6 bases, leaving 7 bases not matched to a gene. DNA of the CDR3: TGTGCCAGCACGGGACAGGGCGCCCCTGAAGCTTTCTTT. Translation: CASTGQGAPEAFF.

The chain links TRBV5-1 to TRBJ2-5; the match to TRBD1 covers 9 bases. Germline V lookup: CDR1 SGHRS, CDR2 YFSETQ. J was trimmed by 2 bases and V by 7 bases; bases with no gene match: 3. This CDR3 region has 13 residues. DNA for the CDR3: TGCGCCAGCTCCGGGACAGGGCAAGAGACCCAGTACTTC. This encodes CASSGTGQETQYF.

The V gene is TRBV15, the J gene TRBJ2-3; 9 bases match TRBD2. The V and J ends lost 0 bases and 3 bases, in that order; junction bases with no gene match: 4. From germline, CDR1 is LNHNV and CDR2 YYDKDF (reference sequence). This CDR3 is built from 16 residues. Here the CDR3 DNA reads TGTGCCACCAGCAGAGAAGGGGCGGGGGGGACAGATACGCAGTATTTT. Translating it yields CATSREGAGGTDTQYF.

The chain has TRBV19 and TRBJ1-1; D call uncertain. The germline V gene has CDR1 LNHDA and CDR2 SQIVND (reference sequence). V was pared by 4 bases and J by 1 base, with 10 bases between. This CDR3 spans 14 amino acids. CDR3 sequence (DNA): TGTGCCAGTAGTAGTAACCAGAAGAACACTGAAGCTTTCTTT. Its translation is CASSSNQKNTEAFF.

The chain combines TRBV6-5 with TRBJ1-1; D may be TRBD1 (5 bases). V lost 0 bases and J lost 1, with 9 bases in between. The CDR3 totals 15 residues. Germline V gene sequence: CDR1 MNHEY, CDR2 SVGAGI. DNA for the CDR3: TGTGCCAGCAGTTACTCGAACAGGCGGAACACTGAAGCTTTCTTT. It specifies CASSYSNRRNTEAFF.

This clone was found once. The chain recombines TRBV28 with TRBJ2-1, with TRBD1 matching 9 bases. This CDR3 region has 15 residues. In germline, CDR1 is MDHEN, CDR2 SYDVKM. Trimming removed 6 bases from V and 7 bases from J; junction bases left unmatched: 10. For the CDR3, the DNA is TGTGCCAGCAGCCGTCCCGGGACAGGGTCGAATGAGCAGTTCTTC. The encoded protein is CASSRPGTGSNEQFF.

The chain joins TRBV19 to TRBJ1-2; TRBD1 matches 9 bases. Losses at the gene ends were 5 bases for V and 4 bases for J; bases not matched to a gene: 8. The CDR3 totals 15 residues. The germline gives CDR1 LNHDA, CDR2 SQIVND (reference sequence). As DNA, the CDR3 is TGTGCCAGTAGTCCCTTACAGGGGGCTGGCTATGGCTACACCTTC. Protein: CASSPLQGAGYGYTF.

V gene TRBV5-1 combines with J gene TRBJ2-2; 9 nucleotides match TRBD1. There are 18 residues in the CDR3. Germline-derived CDR1 and CDR2 are SGHRS and YFSETQ. Trimming cost V 3 bases and J 1 base; bases outside gene matches: 10. The CDR3 DNA reads as TGCGCCAGCAGCTCCTACCCCCCGGGACAGGGGAACACCGGGGAGCTGTTTTTT. As protein: CASSSYPPGQGNTGELFF.

Only one count was recorded for this clone. This sequence joins TRBV11-1 and TRBJ2-7, with a weak D call TRBD2 (5 bases). This CDR3 comprises 14 residues. Germline CDR1 SGHAT, CDR2 FQDESV (reference sequence). Trimming shortened V by 0 bases and J by 0 bases, and 6 bases separated the two germline ends. CDR3 residues: CASSLAGSSYEQYF. The CDR3 bases are TGTGCCAGCAGCTTAGCAGGGAGCTCCTACGAGCAGTACTTC. Using reference TRBV11-1 and TRBJ2-7 for the parts outside the CDR3, the full variable domain is EAEVAQSPRYKITEKSQAVAFWCDPISGHATLYWYRQILGQGPELLVQFQDESVVDDSQLPKDRFSAERLKGVDSTLKIQPAELGDSAMYLCASSLAGSSYEQYFGPGTRLTVT.

The V gene is TRBV1, the J gene TRBJ2-7; the table's D gene call, TRBD1, was not cross checked with the DNA. TRBV1 is a known pseudogene. The length of the CDR3 is 13 residues. CDR3 amino acids: CTSSQPGFYEQYF. CDR3 DNA sequence: TGCACCAGCAGCCAACCAGGGTTCTACGAGCAGTACTTC.

The chain is built from TRBV3-1 (or the pseudogene TRBV3-2) and TRBJ1-3, with 7 bases matching TRBD1. CDR1 and CDR2 (germline): LGHDT, YNNKEL (reference sequence). V shed 1 base, J shed 4 bases, and the junction held 4 bases outside the gene matches. CDR3 length: 15 residues. The CDR3 sequence is CASSQGQGIGNTIYF. CDR3 in DNA: TGTGCCAGCAGCCAAGGACAGGGTATAGGAAACACCATATATTTT.

This clone appeared a single time. J is TRBJ1-1 and V is TRBV28; no clear D. Germline V CDR1 and CDR2: MDHEN, SYDVKM. The CDR3 contains 14 residues. Trimming removed 3 bases at V and 6 bases at J, with 14 bases between. CDR3 in amino acids: CASSFQASVPEAFF. The CDR3, as DNA: TGTGCCAGCAGTTTTCAAGCATCTGTCCCTGAAGCTTTCTTT.

V is TRBV10-3 and J is TRBJ2-1, with 7 bases matching TRBD1. CDR3 length: 15 amino acids. Germline values: CDR1 ENHRY, CDR2 SYGVKD. Losses at the gene ends were 6 bases for V and 0 bases for J; bases not matched to a gene: 5. CDR3 in amino acids: CAISPAGGSYNEQFF. DNA for the CDR3: TGTGCCATCAGCCCCGCAGGGGGCTCCTACAATGAGCAGTTCTTC.

The genes are TRBV7-9 and TRBJ1-6; D not resolved. The CDR3 totals 15 residues. Looked up from germline, CDR1 is SEHNR and CDR2 is FQNEAQ (reference sequence). Trimming left V 3 bases short and J 0 bases short, with 6 bases between. The DNA of the CDR3 is TGTGCCAGCAGCTTCGGGAGCTCCTATAATTCACCCCTCCACTTT. This codes for CASSFGSSYNSPLHF.